This T cell receptor beta chain was documented in a study of metastatic and nonmetastatic thyroid tumors. Study-wide background: From malignant and benign thyroid patients, repertoires in blood and in tumor or nodule tissue were compared.

TCRdb reassembled clones from the PCR reads with MiXCR. The repertoire includes about 14,000 clones, 32% of them detected once, and about a quarter sits in the top ten. Not a single patient had been given any form of treatment at any point before undergoing thyroid surgery. This clone is deemed medium-sized. The CDR3 runs 16 residues. CDR1 is MNHNS, CDR2 SASEGT, per germline. The germline V and J ends were trimmed by 6 bases and 8 bases, with 20 bases remaining between them. This receptor was identified in a female donor with papillary thyroid cancer or a benign thyroid nodule (not recorded which). Some clones in this sample may be carry-over from other donors' samples. The sequenced material came from tumor tissue. This chain connects TRBV6-1 to TRBJ1-6, with D possibly matching TRBD1 (6 bases). CDR3 bases: TGTGCCAGCAGCACCGGGGGGGCTTTGGTGGATTCACCCCTCCACTTT. This sequence encodes CASSTGGALVDSPLHF.